This T cell receptor beta chain emerged from a study of cytomegalovirus exposure and HLA in healthy donors. Whole-study context: Early released data comprised some 91 million unique TCRs from HLA-typed donors.

Note on this clone: The antigen is undetermined.

Germline V gives CDR1 LNHDA, CDR2 SQIVND (reference sequence). The CDR3 totals 14 residues. Trimming pared 6 bases from V and 1 base from J, leaving 12 bases between. With 60 Vbeta and 13 Jbeta primers, the PCR was carried out. Profiled with immunoSEQ multiplex PCR; TCRdb holds only in-frame clones, not every one. With about 72,000 clones in the sample, the ten largest clones hold 2.7%. Study-wide findings and caveats: Rarity characterized most TCR sequences, yet some public TCRs appeared in many donors.

Donors were nominally healthy when sampled, though unrecorded immune exposures were likely. The sequenced material came from PBMCs. The sequence derives from a man aged 35 to 55 in good health and CMV-seronegative. This chain links TRBV19 with TRBJ1-1, with D perhaps matching TRBD1 (5 bases). CDR3 DNA: TGTGCCAGTAGATGGGGGGGAAGGAACACTGAAGCTTTCTTT. Protein: CASRWGGRNTEAFF.